This is a list of T cell receptor beta chains from one sample in a study of T cells in Graves' hyperthyroidism and ophthalmopathy. TCRdb re-called the multiplex PCR reads through MiXCR, storing one row per CDR3 protein. The sample has a few hundred thousand distinct CDR3 sequences, about 15% seen once; the top ten hold around 7.8%. The sequencing input was blood. The receptors originated from a woman in her twenties or thirties with Graves' hyperthyroidism. Each CDR3 is given with its conserved first and last residue. D genes are given only for firm matches. Some rows mark clone size as missing; the rest say once, few, many or name a class of expanded clone.

j_call | clone_size | d_call | v_call | cdr3_aa | cdr3_nt
TRBJ2-2 | few | - | TRBV24-1 | CATSDRDGVTGELFF | TGTGCCACCAGTGATCGGGACGGAGTCACCGGGGAGCTGTTTTTT
TRBJ2-1 | many | - | TRBV3-1 | CASSPTLGTHNEQFF | TGTGCCAGCAGCCCGACTCTGGGAACCCACAATGAGCAGTTCTTC
TRBJ2-3 | many | - | TRBV7-2 | CASSFPSLSDTQYF | TGTGCCAGCAGCTTTCCTAGTCTGTCGGATACGCAGTATTTT
TRBJ1-5 | many | - | TRBV20-1 | CSARPTLKPGNQPQHF | TGCAGTGCTAGACCAACCCTTAAACCGGGGAATCAGCCCCAGCATTTT
TRBJ2-1 | many | TRBD2 | TRBV15 | CATSTALAGVVYEQFF | TGTGCCACCAGCACCGCCCTAGCGGGAGTTGTTTATGAGCAGTTCTTC
TRBJ2-2 | many | TRBD1 | TRBV7-9 | CASSARVAGGESNTGELFF | TGTGCCAGCAGCGCACGTGTGGCAGGGGGCGAGTCTAACACCGGGGAGCTGTTTTTT
TRBJ2-1 | many | - | TRBV2 | CASRWTPKRAPYNEQFF | TGTGCCAGCAGATGGACACCTAAAAGAGCCCCGTACAATGAGCAGTTCTTC
TRBJ2-1 | many | - | TRBV18 | CASSPPGRAHEQFF | TGTGCCAGCTCACCCCCCGGCAGGGCCCATGAGCAGTTCTTC
TRBJ2-7 | many | TRBD1 | TRBV28 | CASSSIIDVIGGTYEQYF | TGTGCCAGCAGTAGTATTATAGACGTCATAGGGGGCACCTACGAGCAGTACTTC
TRBJ1-1 | many | - | TRBV19 | CASSMDVLRENEAFF | TGTGCCAGTAGTATGGACGTTTTGAGGGAGAATGAAGCTTTCTTT
TRBJ1-6 | many | - | TRBV28 | CASSPLGDPLNSPLHF | TGTGCCAGCAGTCCCCTCGGGGACCCGCTGAATTCACCCCTCCACTTT
TRBJ2-3 | - | TRBD2 | TRBV12-3/TRBV12-4 | CASRGTSGRDRADTQYF | TGTGCCAGCAGGGGGACTAGCGGGAGGGATCGGGCAGATACGCAGTATTTT
TRBJ2-1 | few | TRBD1 | TRBV5-1 | CASSLSVGGHNNEQFF | TGCGCCAGCAGCTTGAGCGTAGGGGGCCATAACAATGAGCAGTTCTTC
TRBJ2-7 | - | - | TRBV4-1 | CASSQVERASSYEQYF | TGCGCCAGCAGCCAAGTTGAGAGGGCAAGCTCCTACGAGCAGTACTTC
TRBJ2-2 | few | - | TRBV12-3/TRBV12-4 | CASSLGIYGELFF | TGTGCCAGCAGTTTAGGTATATACGGGGAGCTGTTTTTT
TRBJ2-2 | many | - | TRBV19 | CASSFGHTGTGELFF | TGTGCCAGTAGTTTTGGACACACCGGCACCGGGGAGCTGTTTTTT
TRBJ2-3 | - | - | TRBV19 | CASTQDGLGGGHGTDTQYF | TGTGCCAGTACCCAGGACGGTTTGGGGGGTGGTCACGGAACAGATACGCAGTATTTT
TRBJ1-2 | - | - | TRBV3-1 | CASSQGTGSHGYTF | TGTGCCAGCAGCCAAGGCACAGGGAGTCATGGCTACACCTTC
TRBJ1-6 | - | - | TRBV5-1 | CASTRDRRDSPLHF | TGCGCCAGCACCCGTGACAGGAGGGATTCACCCCTCCACTTT
TRBJ2-3 | - | - | TRBV20-1 | CSAPAASDTQYF | TGCAGTGCCCCCGCGGCTTCAGATACGCAGTATTTT
TRBJ1-1 | - | - | TRBV12-3/TRBV12-4 | CAGSERRGNTEAFF | TGTGCCGGCAGCGAGAGGAGAGGGAACACTGAAGCTTTCTTT
TRBJ2-7 | - | - | TRBV5-1 | CASSPRGRDYEQYF | TGCGCCAGCAGCCCCCGGGGAAGAGACTACGAGCAGTACTTC
TRBJ2-7 | many | - | TRBV11-2 | CASSLTGYGYEQYF | TGTGCCAGCAGCCTGACGGGCTACGGGTACGAGCAGTACTTC
TRBJ2-4 | - | TRBD1 | TRBV5-5 | CVSSPSRGWGNIQYF | TGTGTCAGCAGCCCCTCCAGGGGGTGGGGAAACATTCAGTACTTC
TRBJ1-2 | many | - | TRBV20-1 | CSAQKAGDNYGYTF | TGCAGTGCCCAAAAGGCGGGGGATAACTATGGCTACACCTTC
TRBJ1-1 | many | - | TRBV28 | CASGPRGTSEAFF | TGTGCCAGCGGGCCCCGGGGAACGTCTGAAGCTTTCTTT
TRBJ2-1 | few | - | TRBV3-1 | CASSRTENSYNEQFF | TGTGCCAGCAGCCGAACAGAAAACTCCTACAATGAGCAGTTCTTC
TRBJ2-1 | - | TRBD2 | TRBV9 | CAGSVERLAGYHEQFF | TGTGCCGGCAGCGTAGAGCGGCTAGCGGGCTACCATGAGCAGTTCTTC
TRBJ2-1 | many | TRBD1 | TRBV5-1 | CASTLTGASYNEQFF | TGCGCCAGCACCCTCACAGGGGCGTCCTACAATGAGCAGTTCTTC
TRBJ2-3 | few | TRBD2 | TRBV4-3 | CASSQDAIAGPPIFSTQYF | TGCGCCAGCAGCCAAGATGCCATAGCGGGCCCGCCGATATTTTCTACGCAGTATTTT